The 6 T cell receptor beta chains reported below all come from one sample, sequenced in a study of T cells in narcolepsy. TCRdb keeps only in-frame clones here, not all; method: immunoSEQ multiplex PCR. In the table there are some 33,000 clones, about 90% of which are singletons. Sample: CD45RA- memory CD4+ T cells from PBMCs. The receptors here all came from a human donor with narcolepsy.

The rearrangement uses TRBV7-8 and TRBJ2-5; 14 bases are a match to TRBD2. Looked up from germline, CDR1 is SGHVS and CDR2 is FQNEAQ. V was clipped by 5 bases and J by 6 bases; unmatched bases: 11. This CDR3 has 17 amino acids. The DNA of the CDR3 is TGTGCCAGCAGCCCGAGACTAGCGGGAGGGCAGAGGAAGACCCAGTACTTC. It specifies CASSPRLAGGQRKTQYF.

This sequence joins TRBV5-1 and TRBJ2-2; D tentatively fits TRBD1 or TRBD2 (5 bases each). V was shortened by 4 bases and J by 7 bases, with 17 bases between the two germline ends. Looked up from germline, CDR1 is SGHRS and CDR2 is YFSETQ. This CDR3 contains 15 residues. The CDR3 DNA sequence: TGCGCCAGCAGCACGTACCTGGGACGGATCGGGGAGCTGTTTTTT. It translates to CASSTYLGRIGELFF.

The chain combines TRBV6-1 with TRBJ2-3; possibly TRBD1 for D (6 bases). Trimming pared 0 bases from V and 6 bases from J, leaving 10 bases between. Germline V gene data show CDR1 as MNHNS and CDR2 as SASEGT. The CDR3 spans 14 residues. The CDR3: CASSEAGRGDTQYF. CDR3 nucleotides: TGTGCCAGCAGTGAAGCGGGAAGGGGGGATACGCAGTATTTT.

The chain is built from TRBV4-1 and TRBJ2-1; 11 nucleotides align to TRBD2. The CDR3 extends over 19 amino acids. Unmatched junction bases numbered 16, after V lost 4 bases and J lost 5 bases. Germline V gene data show CDR1 as MGHRA and CDR2 as YSYEKL. The CDR3: CASSLQYSGGASFHNEQFF. For the CDR3, the DNA is TGCGCCAGCAGCCTCCAATATAGCGGGGGGGCAAGTTTTCACAATGAGCAGTTCTTC.

The chain employs TRBV27 and TRBJ1-5; TRBD1 aligns across 9 bases. The length of the CDR3 is 15 residues. Trimming took 7 bases from V and 5 from J; bases not matched to a gene: 9. The germline V gene encodes CDR1 MNHEY and CDR2 SMNVEV (reference sequence). CDR3: CASTPGTGWDQPQHF. The CDR3 bases are TGTGCCAGCACCCCCGGGACAGGGTGGGATCAGCCCCAGCATTTT.

The V gene is TRBV11-3, the J gene TRBJ2-1, with TRBD2 identical over 8 bases. The CDR3 length is 16 residues. V lost 3 bases and J lost 0; bases outside the gene matches: 4. CDR1 and CDR2 from the germline V gene are SGHNT and YENEEA. The CDR3 bases are TGTGCCAGCAGCTTCGGCGGGACTAGCTCCTACAATGAGCAGTTCTTC. Its translation: CASSFGGTSSYNEQFF. Complete variable domain (other parts from reference TRBV11-3 and TRBJ2-1): EAGVVQSPRYKIIEKKQPVAFWCNPISGHNTLYWYLQNLGQGPELLIRYENEEAVDDSQLPKDRFSAERLKGVDSTLKIQPAELGDSAVYLCASSFGGTSSYNEQFFGPGTRLTVL.